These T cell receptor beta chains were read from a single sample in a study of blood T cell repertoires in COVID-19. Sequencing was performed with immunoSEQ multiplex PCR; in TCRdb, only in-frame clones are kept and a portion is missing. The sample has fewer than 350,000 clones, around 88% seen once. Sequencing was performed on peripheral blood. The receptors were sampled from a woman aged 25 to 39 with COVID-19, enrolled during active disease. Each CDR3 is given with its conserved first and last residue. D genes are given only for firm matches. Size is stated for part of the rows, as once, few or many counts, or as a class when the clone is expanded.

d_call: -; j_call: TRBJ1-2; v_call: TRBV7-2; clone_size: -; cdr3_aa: CASSQISTNYGYTF; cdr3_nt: TGTGCCAGCAGCCAAATTTCCACTAACTATGGCTACACCTTC
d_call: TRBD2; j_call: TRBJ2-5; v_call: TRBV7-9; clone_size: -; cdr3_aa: CASSLVIGGGWGTQETQYF; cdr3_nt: TGTGCCAGCAGCTTAGTAATTGGCGGGGGATGGGGGACCCAAGAGACCCAGTACTTC
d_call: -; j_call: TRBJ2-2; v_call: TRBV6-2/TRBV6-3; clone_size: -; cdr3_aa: CASSQGSSPVRAGELFF; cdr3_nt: TGTGCCAGCAGTCAGGGCAGCTCCCCCGTTCGAGCCGGGGAGCTGTTTTTT
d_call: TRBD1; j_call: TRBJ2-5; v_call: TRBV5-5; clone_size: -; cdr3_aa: CASSLGGQGAETQYF; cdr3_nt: TGTGCCAGCAGCTTGGGAGGACAGGGGGCTGAGACCCAGTACTTC
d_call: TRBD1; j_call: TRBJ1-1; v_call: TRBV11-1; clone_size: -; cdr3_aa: CASSPLGTGELEAFF; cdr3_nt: TGTGCCAGCAGCCCTCTCGGGACAGGGGAGCTTGAAGCTTTCTTT
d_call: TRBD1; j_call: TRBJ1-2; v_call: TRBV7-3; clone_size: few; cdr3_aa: CASSLIGGTVGSYGYTF; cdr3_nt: TGTGCCAGCAGCTTAATTGGGGGGACAGTGGGGTCCTATGGCTACACCTTC
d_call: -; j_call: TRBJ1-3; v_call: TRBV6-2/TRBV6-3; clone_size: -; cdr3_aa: CASSYSGGGRTIYF; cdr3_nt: TGTGCCAGCAGTTACTCGGGAGGCGGTCGGACCATATATTTT
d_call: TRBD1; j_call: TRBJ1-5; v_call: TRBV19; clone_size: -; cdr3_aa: CASISRGQGGNQPQHF; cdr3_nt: TGTGCCAGTATCAGTAGGGGGCAAGGGGGCAATCAGCCCCAGCATTTT
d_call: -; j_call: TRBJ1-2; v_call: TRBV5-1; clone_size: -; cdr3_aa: CASSPGDYGYTF; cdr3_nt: TGCGCCAGCAGCCCAGGGGACTATGGCTACACCTTC
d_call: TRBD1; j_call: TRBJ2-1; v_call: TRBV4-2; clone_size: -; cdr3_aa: CASSHRDRGNEQFF; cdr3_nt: TGTGCCAGCAGCCACCGGGACAGGGGGAATGAGCAGTTCTTC
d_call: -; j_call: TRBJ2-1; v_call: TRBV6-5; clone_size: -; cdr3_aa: CASSKGQLNNEQFF; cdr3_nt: TGTGCCAGCAGTAAGGGACAACTGAACAATGAGCAGTTCTTC
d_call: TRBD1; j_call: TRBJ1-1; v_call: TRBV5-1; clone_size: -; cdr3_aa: CASSLQRQGRPDTEAFF; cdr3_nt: TGCGCCAGCAGCTTACAGAGACAGGGCCGGCCGGACACTGAAGCTTTCTTT
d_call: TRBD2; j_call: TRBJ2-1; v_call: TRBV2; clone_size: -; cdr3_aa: CASSDSGGDYNEQFF; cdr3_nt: TGTGCCAGCAGCGATAGCGGGGGGGACTACAATGAGCAGTTCTTC
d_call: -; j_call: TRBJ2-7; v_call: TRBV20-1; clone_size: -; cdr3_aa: CSGGQAYEQYF; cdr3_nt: TGCAGTGGGGGCCAAGCCTACGAGCAGTACTTC